A selection of T cell receptor beta chains follows, all from one sample in a study of post-analysis software for immune sequencing data. TCRdb ran MiXCR on the PCR reads and lists one entry per CDR3 protein. The sample contains hundreds of thousands of distinct CDR3 sequences, just under 30% of which appear only once. Sequencing used blood. All receptors derive from a girl under 18 with multiple sclerosis. CDR3s include the opening cysteine and the closing phenylalanine or tryptophan. A D gene is named only where the DNA matches it firmly. The size of a clone is reported for some rows only, either as once, few or many, or as a class for expanded clones.

j_call d_call cdr3_length clone_size v_call cdr3_nt cdr3_aa
TRBJ1-6 . 15 few TRBV12-3/TRBV12-4 TGTGCCAGCAGTTTTGGGGACCGAAATAATTCACCCCTCCACTTT CASSFGDRNNSPLHF
TRBJ1-4 . 14 few TRBV27 TGTGCCAGCAGTTTAGGGCCAGGGTTTGAAAAACTGTTTTTT CASSLGPGFEKLFF
TRBJ1-2 TRBD1 15 few TRBV7-9 TGTGCCAGCAGCTTAACTGACAGGGGGCGTAATGGCTACACCTTC CASSLTDRGRNGYTF
TRBJ2-7 . 15 . TRBV4-1 TGCGCCAGCAGCTGGGAAACGAGGCCCTCCTACGAGCAGTACTTC CASSWETRPSYEQYF
TRBJ2-3 . 15 . TRBV12-3/TRBV12-4 TGTGCCAGCAGTTTAAATAGCCTGCTCACAGATACGCAGTATTTT CASSLNSLLTDTQYF
TRBJ2-1 TRBD2 17 once TRBV10-3 TGTACCATCAGTGAGTCAGGACTAGCGGGAACCTACAATGAGCAGTTCTTC CTISESGLAGTYNEQFF
TRBJ2-3 TRBD2 14 few TRBV29-1 TGCAGCGTCGAGACCGGGACTAAACTAGATACGCAGTATTTT CSVETGTKLDTQYF
TRBJ1-2 TRBD1 15 . TRBV5-1 TGCGCCAGCAGCTTAACCGGGACAGGGGCCGAAGGCTACACCTTC CASSLTGTGAEGYTF
TRBJ2-5 TRBD2 15 . TRBV6-4 TGTGCCAGCAGTGACTCGCGGGGGGGCTACAATGAGCAGTACTTC CASSDSRGGYNEQYF
TRBJ2-1 . 14 once TRBV6-1 TGTGCCAGCAGTGGACCCACTTCGTACAATGAGCAGTTCTTC CASSGPTSYNEQFF
TRBJ1-3 . 15 . TRBV5-5 TGTGCCAGCAGCTTCGGTCCGGGGACTGGAAACACCATATATTTT CASSFGPGTGNTIYF
TRBJ2-1 TRBD2 17 . TRBV18 TGTGCCAGCTCACCACCGAGCTGGACCAGCGGGAGCAATGAGCAGTTCTTC CASSPPSWTSGSNEQFF
TRBJ1-6 TRBD1 15 . TRBV28 TGTGCCAGCACACCACCGGGACAGGCTAATTCACCCCTCCACTTT CASTPPGQANSPLHF
TRBJ2-1 TRBD1 15 . TRBV6-1 TGTGCCAGCAGTTCCGGGACAGGACGCGACAATGAGCAGTTCTTC CASSSGTGRDNEQFF
TRBJ1-2 . 13 few TRBV7-9 TGTGCGCTGGGGAATTCAGGCCGCTATGGCTACACCTTC CALGNSGRYGYTF
TRBJ2-5 TRBD2 15 few TRBV27 TGTGCCAGCAGTCGCCGACTAGCGGTCCAAGAGACCCAGTACTTC CASSRRLAVQETQYF
TRBJ2-7 TRBD2 14 few TRBV7-2 TGTGCCAGCAGCTTATCTAGCGGGAGACACGAGCAGTACTTC CASSLSSGRHEQYF
TRBJ2-1 TRBD2 16 . TRBV27 TGTGCCAGCAGTTTGGGCGGGCTAGCGGGGCGCAATGAGCAGTTCTTC CASSLGGLAGRNEQFF
TRBJ2-7 . 12 few TRBV7-2 TGTGCCAGCAGCCCCTGGATGAACGAGCAGTACTTC CASSPWMNEQYF
TRBJ1-2 . 13 . TRBV10-3 TGTGCCATCAGTGTAGGGACCAACTATGGCCACACCTTC CAISVGTNYGHTF
TRBJ2-7 . 19 few TRBV3-1 TGTGCCAGCAGCGGTTCGACAGGGGCCGTCAGCGGGAGTTTTGGCGAGCAGTACTTC CASSGSTGAVSGSFGEQYF
TRBJ1-5 . 12 few TRBV28 TGTGCCAGCGCACGGAGCGAACAGCCCCAGCATTTT CASARSEQPQHF
TRBJ2-7 TRBD2 15 few TRBV11-2 TGTGCCAGCAGCTTAGAGCGGGAGCCCCTCAATGAGCAGTACTTC CASSLEREPLNEQYF
TRBJ1-1 . 14 . TRBV18 TGTGCCAACTCACCATCTGGACCTCGGACTGAAGCTTTCTTT CANSPSGPRTEAFF
TRBJ2-3 . 13 many TRBV29-1 TGCAGCGTCGACCAGGACTCCACAGATACGCAGTATTTT CSVDQDSTDTQYF
TRBJ1-1 . 14 . TRBV12-3/TRBV12-4 TGTGCCAGCAGTCAAACCAACCTAAACACTGAAGCTTTCTTT CASSQTNLNTEAFF